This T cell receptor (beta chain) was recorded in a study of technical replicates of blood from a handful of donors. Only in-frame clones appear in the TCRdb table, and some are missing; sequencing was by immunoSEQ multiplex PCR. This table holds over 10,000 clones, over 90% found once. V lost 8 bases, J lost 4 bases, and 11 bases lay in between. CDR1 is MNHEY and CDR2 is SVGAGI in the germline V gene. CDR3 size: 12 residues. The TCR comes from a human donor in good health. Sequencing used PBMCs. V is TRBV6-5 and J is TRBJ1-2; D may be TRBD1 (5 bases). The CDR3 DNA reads TGTGCCAGCCATGGGGCCTCCTATGGCTACACCTTC. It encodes CASHGASYGYTF.